Below, 17 T cell receptor beta chains from the same sample are listed, as sequenced in a study of blood T cell repertoires in COVID-19. The assay was immunoSEQ multiplex PCR, and TCRdb's table has in-frame clones only and misses some. The repertoire holds 200,000 to 250,000 clones, 85% to 90% seen once, with roughly 1.5% in the top ten. What was sequenced was peripheral blood. These receptor sequences come from a man between 18 and 35 years old with active or convalescent COVID-19.

The chain links TRBV11-3 to TRBJ2-2, with 10 positions matching TRBD2. The CDR3 is 16 residues long. Germline V gives CDR1 SGHNT, CDR2 YENEEA. Trimming removed 5 bases from V and 1 base from J; junction bases left unmatched: 4. The CDR3 is CASSLLAGGNTGELFF. As DNA, the CDR3 is TGTGCCAGCAGCCTCTTAGCGGGAGGGAACACCGGGGAGCTGTTTTTT. The complete variable domain, with remaining parts taken from reference TRBV11-3 and TRBJ2-2, reads EAGVVQSPRYKIIEKKQPVAFWCNPISGHNTLYWYLQNLGQGPELLIRYENEEAVDDSQLPKDRFSAERLKGVDSTLKIQPAELGDSAVYLCASSLLAGGNTGELFFGEGSRLTVL.

The chain has TRBV4-1 and TRBJ1-4, with a tentative D call TRBD1 (5 bases). Trimming stripped 0 bases from V and 3 bases from J, with 8 bases between. Germline values: CDR1 MGHRA, CDR2 YSYEKL. The CDR3 runs 15 residues. CDR3 loop: CASSQDRVSNEKLFF. The CDR3, as DNA: TGCGCCAGCAGCCAAGACAGGGTGTCTAATGAAAAACTGTTTTTT.

The chain combines TRBV4-2 with TRBJ2-1; possible D gene TRBD2, 5 bases. Trimming left V 1 base short and J 8 bases short, with 12 bases between. This CDR3 is 14 amino acids long. The germline CDR1 and CDR2 sequences are LGHNA and YNFKEQ. CDR3 nucleotide sequence: TGTGCCAGCAGCCAAGGACTTGAGGAGGATGAGCAGTTCTTC. Translating gives CASSQGLEEDEQFF.

The chain carries TRBV19 and TRBJ2-2, with TRBD1 matching over 7 bases. After removal of 6 bases from V and 3 bases from J, the junction contained 4 bases not matched to a gene. This CDR3 is 14 amino acids long. In germline, CDR1 is LNHDA, CDR2 SQIVND (reference sequence). CDR3 nucleotide sequence: TGTGCCAGTAGCACACAGGGGCACACCGGGGAGCTGTTTTTT. It codes for CASSTQGHTGELFF.

This clone was picked up one time. The chain is built from TRBV5-8 and TRBJ2-7; TRBD2 might be the D (5 bases). Trimming took 4 bases from V and 3 from J, leaving 17 bases between them. The CDR3 spans 15 residues. Germline values: CDR1 SGHTS, CDR2 YDEGEE. For the CDR3, the DNA is TGTGCCAGCAGCCGGTATAGCGCCCCTCTCTACGAGCAGTACTTC. Encoded protein: CASSRYSAPLYEQYF.

This chain joins TRBV6-2 or TRBV6-3 and TRBJ2-2, with TRBD1 as a possible D gene (5 bases). Looked up from germline, CDR1 is MNHEY and CDR2 is SVGEGT. The CDR3 is 14 residues long. V dropped 0 bases and J dropped 4 bases, with 6 bases sitting between them. The CDR3 DNA reads TGTGCCAGCAGTTACTCGACAGCCACCGGGGAGCTGTTTTTT. Its protein is CASSYSTATGELFF.

The chain has TRBV3-1 (or the pseudogene TRBV3-2) and TRBJ2-1, with 7 bases aligning to TRBD2. CDR1 is LGHDT and CDR2 is YNNKEL in the germline V gene (reference sequence). CDR3 size: 14 residues. V lost 1 base, J lost 9 bases, and 6 bases stayed unmatched. The DNA of the CDR3 is TGTGCCAGCAGCCAAGCCATAGCGGGTAGTGAGCAGTTCTTC. As protein: CASSQAIAGSEQFF.

The chain recombines TRBV11-2 with TRBJ1-4; TRBD1 matches 8 bases. Trimming took 6 bases from V and 8 from J; bases not matched to a gene: 8. The CDR3 is 14 residues long. In germline, CDR1 is SGHAT, CDR2 FQNNGV. CDR3 sequence: CASRPTGDGEKLFF. The CDR3 DNA reads as TGTGCCAGCAGGCCGACAGGGGACGGGGAAAAACTGTTTTTT.

The chain carries TRBV19 and TRBJ1-6; 7 positions match TRBD1. Germline values: CDR1 LNHDA, CDR2 SQIVND (reference sequence). The CDR3 totals 17 residues. Germline trimming cut 5 bases from V and 6 bases from J; bases unmatched to any gene: 13. The CDR3 DNA reads TGTGCCAGTAGTTGGACAGGACCCTCCAGGGTTAATTCACCCCTCCACTTT. Protein: CASSWTGPSRVNSPLHF.

This clone was observed a handful of times. V is TRBV29-1 and J is TRBJ1-1, with 9 positions matching TRBD1. Germline CDR1 and CDR2: SQVTM and ANQGSEA. J gave up 10 bases and V 2 bases, and 14 bases lay outside the gene matches. This CDR3 is built from 15 residues. CDR3 protein: CSVEYLPGQGGRAFF. The CDR3, as DNA: TGCAGCGTTGAATACCTCCCGGGACAGGGAGGAAGAGCTTTCTTT.

This clone was picked up one time. This rearrangement joins TRBV4-1 to TRBJ2-7; D remains unclear. There are 14 residues in the CDR3. Looked up from germline, CDR1 is MGHRA and CDR2 is YSYEKL. Trimming removed 1 base at V and 4 bases at J, with 11 bases between. This CDR3 reads CASSQVLREYEQYF. The DNA for the CDR3 is TGCGCCAGCAGCCAAGTTCTTAGAGAATACGAGCAGTACTTC.

The chain joins TRBV30 to TRBJ1-3; D gene ambiguous. Germline V gene data show CDR1 as GTSNPN and CDR2 as SVGIG (reference sequence). The CDR3 sequence is 12 residues long. The V end was cut by 7 bases, the J end by 7 bases, with 14 bases between. CDR3 loop: CASARPGNTIYF. CDR3 coding DNA: TGTGCCTCCGCCCGACCCGGGAACACCATATATTTT. The whole variable domain, remainder taken from reference TRBV30 and TRBJ1-3, is SQTIHQWPATLVQPVGSPLSLECTVEGTSNPNLYWYRQAAGRGLQLLFYSVGIGQISSEVPQNLSASRPQDRQFILSSKKLLLSDSGFYLCASARPGNTIYFGEGSWLTVV.

The chain links TRBV6-1 to TRBJ1-1, with TRBD1 matching over 7 bases. The CDR3 spans 16 residues. Per germline, CDR1 MNHNS and CDR2 SASEGT. After removal of 2 bases from V and 0 bases from J, the junction contained 6 bases not matched to a gene. DNA of the CDR3: TGTGCCAGCAGTGAACCTAATACAGGGGTGAACACTGAAGCTTTCTTT. Its protein product is CASSEPNTGVNTEAFF.

V usage is TRBV7-9 and J usage is TRBJ2-5; 7 bases align to TRBD1. Per the germline V gene, CDR1 is SEHNR and CDR2 is FQNEAQ (reference sequence). The V and J ends lost 0 bases and 5 bases, in that order; junction bases with no gene match: 3. The CDR3 has 14 residues. The DNA for the CDR3 is TGTGCCAGCAGCTTAGCCGACAGGGCGGAGACCCAGTACTTC. Its translation is CASSLADRAETQYF.

The V call is TRBV7-6, the J call TRBJ2-3; 10 bases are shared with TRBD2. The CDR3 contains 16 residues. CDR1 and CDR2 from the germline V gene are SGHVS and FNYEAQ. V trimming: 1 base; J trimming: 4 bases; junction bases outside the gene matches: 5. CDR3 in amino acids: CASSLGASGRADTQYF. In DNA form, the CDR3 reads TGTGCCAGCAGCTTAGGGGCTAGCGGGAGAGCAGATACGCAGTATTTT.

This chain links TRBV10-3 with TRBJ1-6; TRBD1 matches at 7 bases. This CDR3 has 15 amino acids. Germline V gene lookup returns CDR1 ENHRY and CDR2 SYGVKD. The V and J ends lost 3 bases and 6 bases, in that order; junction bases with no gene match: 5. CDR3 in amino acids: CAISDLGQSNSPLHF. CDR3 in DNA: TGTGCCATCAGTGATCTGGGACAGTCTAATTCACCCCTCCACTTT.

The chain is built from TRBV6-4 and TRBJ2-2; D not resolved. The CDR3 extends over 15 amino acids. Trimming took 0 bases from V and 2 from J, leaving 7 bases between them. Per germline, CDR1 MRHNA and CDR2 SNTAGT. The CDR3 coding sequence is TGTGCCAGCAGTGACTCCTCCGTTAACACCGGGGAGCTGTTTTTT. Encoded protein: CASSDSSVNTGELFF.